This T cell receptor beta chain originates from a study of blood T cells in healthy people across ages. A second roughly 7 to 12 cycle PCR used barcoded and J-beta primers. Every single cDNA molecule received a tag from a template-switch adaptor with 12 random nucleotides. TCRdb reanalysed the 5' RACE reads using MiXCR and keeps one entry per CDR3 protein. The table lists approximately 1.5 million distinct CDR3 sequences, less than 45% of them singletons. In each sample, at least 6.5 million PBMCs were isolated. The CDR3 consists of 16 residues. The sample comprised blood. The gene calls are TRBV21-1 and TRBJ2-2; TRBD1, the table's D call, was not compared with the DNA. TRBV21-1 is listed as a pseudogene. The TCR was taken from a woman between 18 and 29 years old in good health. CDR3 amino acids: CASSKVRTGKAGELFF. CDR3 nucleotides: TGTGCCAGCAGCAAGGTTCGGACAGGGAAGGCCGGGGAGCTGTTTTTT.